The T cell receptor beta chain under discussion was sequenced for a study of CD8+CD57+ T cells in acquired aplastic anemia. This clonotype was picked up many times. Germline V gene data show CDR1 as WSHSY and CDR2 as SAAADI. This CDR3 spans 14 amino acids. J gave up 4 bases and V 2 bases, and 2 bases lay outside the gene matches. Researchers used genomic DNA as the template to profile TCR beta VDJ and CDR3. TCRdb reprocessed the reads via MiXCR and lists one record per CDR3 protein. The sample shows around 150,000 distinct CDR3 sequences, roughly 47% of them seen only once. V gene TRBV10-2 combines with J gene TRBJ2-7; TRBD2 matches 10 bases. Sequencing input: sorted CD4+, CD8+, or CD8+CD57+ T cells (not recorded which) from PBMCs. The receptor was isolated from a human donor in good health. The CDR3 DNA reads as TGCGCCAGCAGTGAGGTTAGCGGGAGGTACGAGCAGTACTTC. Translating gives CASSEVSGRYEQYF.